This T cell receptor beta chain derives from a study of T cells in Graves' hyperthyroidism and ophthalmopathy. The length of the CDR3 is 19 residues. V was trimmed by 4 bases and J by 4 bases, leaving 28 bases between them. Notes on this clonotype: Its antigen is not known.

Notes on the study in general: In blood, most of the thyroid clonotypes expanded above 0.001 were also present.

The investigators amplified TCR beta CDR3 regions from RNA transcripts. TCR CDR3 regions were first amplified by RT-PCR with HTBI primers. In TCRdb, the multiplex PCR reads were re-called with MiXCR into one record per CDR3 protein. The sample lists 300,000 to 450,000 distinct CDR3 sequences; roughly 15% were seen once. This chain joins TRBV12-3 or TRBV12-4 and TRBJ1-2, with D perhaps matching TRBD1 (6 bases). The sequence was obtained from a woman in her twenties or thirties with Graves' ophthalmopathy. Sequenced input: blood. In DNA form, the CDR3 reads TGTGCCAGCAGTTCCCCGGGGGGGGCCAAGCTAGCTGAAATCTATGGCTACACCTTC. Protein sequence: CASSSPGGAKLAEIYGYTF.